One sample yielded the 4 T cell receptor beta chains listed below, sequenced in a study of cytomegalovirus exposure and HLA in healthy donors. PCR employed 60 Vbeta and 13 Jbeta primers. Data came from immunoSEQ multiplex PCR; TCRdb stores just in-frame clones and leaves some out. Of about 98,000 clones listed, approximately 87% are singletons. Material for sequencing was PBMCs. These receptors all come from a man between 35 and 55 years old in good health and CMV-seronegative.

The V gene is TRBV5-1, the J gene TRBJ1-3; 10 bases are shared with TRBD1. The CDR3 is 16 residues long. Germline V gene data show CDR1 as SGHRS and CDR2 as YFSETQ. V shed 0 bases and J 6 bases; nucleotides not matched to a gene: 6. The CDR3 bases are TGCGCCAGCAGCTTGGTGGGACAGGGGATATCAAACACCATATATTTT. This gives the protein CASSLVGQGISNTIYF.

This clone was detected a few times. The chain carries TRBV5-1 and TRBJ2-3, with 7 bases fitting TRBD1. The CDR3 length is 15 residues. V shed 4 bases, J shed 0 bases, and the junction held 5 bases outside the gene matches. Per the germline V gene, CDR1 is SGHRS and CDR2 is YFSETQ. The CDR3 DNA sequence: TGCGCCAGCAGCCGACAGGGAGCTAGCACAGATACGCAGTATTTT. It is translated as CASSRQGASTDTQYF.

This clone was detected a few times. V gene TRBV6-1 combines with J gene TRBJ1-6, with 10 bases that match TRBD1. Germline V gives CDR1 MNHNS, CDR2 SASEGT. The CDR3 is 20 residues long. V trimming: 3 bases; J trimming: 0 bases; junction bases outside the gene matches: 11. CDR3 residues: CASSEGQGFAPSSYNSPLHF. The CDR3, as DNA: TGTGCCAGCAGTGAGGGACAGGGGTTTGCACCAAGCTCCTATAATTCACCCCTCCACTTT.

This clone appeared once. This sequence joins TRBV5-8 and TRBJ2-2, with TRBD1 matching 7 bases. J gave up 4 bases and V 4 bases, and 10 bases lay outside the gene matches. There are 16 residues in the CDR3. Germline V gene sequence: CDR1 SGHTS, CDR2 YDEGEE. The CDR3 region has the DNA TGTGCCAGCAGCCAATTCCAGGGGGTCGGCACCGGGGAGCTGTTTTTT. It specifies CASSQFQGVGTGELFF.